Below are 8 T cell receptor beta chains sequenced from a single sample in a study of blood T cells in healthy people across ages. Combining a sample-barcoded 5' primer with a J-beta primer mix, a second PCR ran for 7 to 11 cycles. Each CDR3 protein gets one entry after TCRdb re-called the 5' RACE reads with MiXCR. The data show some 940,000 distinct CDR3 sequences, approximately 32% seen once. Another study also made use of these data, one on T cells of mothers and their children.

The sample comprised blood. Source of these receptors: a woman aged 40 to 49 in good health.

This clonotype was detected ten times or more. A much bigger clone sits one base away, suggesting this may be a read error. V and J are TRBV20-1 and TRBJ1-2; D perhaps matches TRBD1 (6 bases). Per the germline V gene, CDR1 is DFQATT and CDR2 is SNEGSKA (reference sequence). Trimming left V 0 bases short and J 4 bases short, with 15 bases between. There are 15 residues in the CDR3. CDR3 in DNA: TGCAGTGCTAGAGATAGTGGCAGGGGTGGCTATGGCTACACCTTC. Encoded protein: CSARDSGRGGYGYTF.

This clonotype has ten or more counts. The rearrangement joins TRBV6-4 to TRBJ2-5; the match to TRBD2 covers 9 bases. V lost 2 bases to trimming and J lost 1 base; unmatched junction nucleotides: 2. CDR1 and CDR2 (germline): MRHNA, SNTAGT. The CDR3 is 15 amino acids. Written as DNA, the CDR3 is TGTGCCAGCAGTGACCAAGCGGGGGGCCAAGAGACCCAGTACTTC. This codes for CASSDQAGGQETQYF.

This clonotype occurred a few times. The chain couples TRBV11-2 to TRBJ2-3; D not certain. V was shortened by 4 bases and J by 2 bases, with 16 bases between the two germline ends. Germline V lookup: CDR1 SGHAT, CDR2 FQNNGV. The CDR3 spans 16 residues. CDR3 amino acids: CASSSLFQSYTDTQYF. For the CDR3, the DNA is TGTGCCAGCAGCTCATTGTTTCAGAGTTACACAGATACGCAGTATTTT.

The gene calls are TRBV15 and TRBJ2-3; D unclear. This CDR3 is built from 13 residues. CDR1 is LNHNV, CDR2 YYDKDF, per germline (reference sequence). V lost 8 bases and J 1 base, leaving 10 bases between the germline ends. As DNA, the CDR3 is TGTGCCACCGGAGACCCCGGCACAGATACGCAGTATTTT. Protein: CATGDPGTDTQYF.

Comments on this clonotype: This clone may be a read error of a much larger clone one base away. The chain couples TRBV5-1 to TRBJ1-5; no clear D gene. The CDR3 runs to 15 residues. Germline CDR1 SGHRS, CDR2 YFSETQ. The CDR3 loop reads CASSLGDLSYQPQHF. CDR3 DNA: TGCGCCAGCAGCTTGGGGGATCTTAGCTATCAGCCCCAGCATTTT.

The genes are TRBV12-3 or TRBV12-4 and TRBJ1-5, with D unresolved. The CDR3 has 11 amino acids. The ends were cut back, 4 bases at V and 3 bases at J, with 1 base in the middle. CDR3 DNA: TGTGCCAGCAGTTACAATCAGCCCCAGCATTTT. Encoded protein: CASSYNQPQHF.

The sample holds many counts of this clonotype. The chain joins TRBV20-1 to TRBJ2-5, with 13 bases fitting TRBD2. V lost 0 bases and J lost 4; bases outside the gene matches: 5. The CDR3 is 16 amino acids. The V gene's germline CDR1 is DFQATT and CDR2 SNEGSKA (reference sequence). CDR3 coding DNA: TGCAGTGCTAGAGAGACTAGCGGGGGGTCCGGAGAGACCCAGTACTTC. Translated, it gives CSARETSGGSGETQYF.

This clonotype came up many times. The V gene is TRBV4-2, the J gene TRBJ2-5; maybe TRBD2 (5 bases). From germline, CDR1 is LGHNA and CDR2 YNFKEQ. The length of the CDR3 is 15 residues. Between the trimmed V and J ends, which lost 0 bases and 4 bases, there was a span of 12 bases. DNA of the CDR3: TGTGCCAGCAGCCAAGATGTCCCTAGCTCAGAGACCCAGTACTTC. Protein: CASSQDVPSSETQYF.